The clone carrying this T cell receptor beta chain came up a few times. Sequenced by immunoSEQ multiplex PCR; TCRdb stores in-frame clones only, minus some. The sample lists approximately 77,000 clones; about 87% were seen once. The sample belongs to a study of blood T cell repertoires in COVID-19. Study-level information: Material from acute and convalescent COVID-19 was sourced from the United States, Italy and Spain. Sample material is recorded as cDNA or gDNA derived from T cells, B-cell-depleted T cells, or PBMCs.

The sample taken for sequencing was peripheral blood. This TCR was sampled from a man aged 50 to 59 with active COVID-19.

The CDR3: CASSQGAGTPLHF. The DNA for the CDR3 is TGTGCCAGCAGCCAAGGTGCAGGGACACCCCTCCACTTT. This chain joins TRBV3-1 (or the pseudogene TRBV3-2) and TRBJ1-6, with D perhaps matching TRBD1 (5 bases). The CDR3 loop spans 13 amino acids. CDR1 is LGHDT, CDR2 YNNKEL, per germline (reference sequence). Trimming removed 1 base from V and 11 bases from J, with 9 bases in between.